The TCR beta chain described here comes from a study of blood T cells in healthy people across ages. The CDR3 spans 14 residues. Germline CDR1 MDHEN, CDR2 SYDVKM. V was pared by 6 bases and J by 1 base, with 12 bases between. Together with a sample-barcoded 5' primer, a J-beta primer mix was included in a second PCR lasting about 6 to 11 cycles. With 12 random nucleotides, a template-switch adaptor tagged each individual cDNA molecule. MiXCR, applied by TCRdb to the 5' RACE reads, yields one record per CDR3 protein. This table holds around 990,000 distinct CDR3 sequences, almost 25% found once. This clonotype appeared a few times. These same records also appear under a second study, on T cells of mothers and their children. That publication notes: Each mother yielded more than 9 million TCR beta CDR3 reads. Each child yielded approximately 2.9 million reads. A slight, non-significant increase in overlap was found for related mother-child pairs relative to unrelated pairs.

The clonotype was recovered from a girl aged 2 to 9 in good health. The chain joins TRBV28 to TRBJ2-5; D gene unclear. The source material was blood. The CDR3 sequence is CASRAMFGQETQYF. CDR3 DNA: TGTGCCAGCAGGGCAATGTTTGGCCAAGAGACCCAGTACTTC.